These T cell receptor beta chains were read from a single sample in a study of metastatic and nonmetastatic thyroid tumors. Via MiXCR, TCRdb re-called the PCR reads. The sample shows around 30,000 clones, 20% to 30% of them seen only once. The sequenced sample was blood. The source is a female donor with papillary thyroid cancer or a benign thyroid nodule (not recorded which). Some clones in this sample may be carry-over from other donors' samples. Each CDR3 is given with its conserved first and last residue. The D gene is left open where the match is weak. Size tells how often a clone was seen (once, few, many) or the class of an expanded clone, and some rows leave it out.

clone size,D gene,V gene,J gene,CDR3 DNA,CDR3 protein
many,NA,TRBV4-1,TRBJ2-5,TGCGCCAGCAGCCAAGGAGCGGCCAGGGGCCAAGAGACCCAGTACTTC,CASSQGAARGQETQYF
many,NA,TRBV9,TRBJ2-1,TGTGCCAGTTCCGGGACCACGGTAAATGAGCAGTTCTTC,CASSGTTVNEQFF
NA,NA,TRBV2,TRBJ2-7,TGTGCCAGCAGGGAAGAGACATGTAGTATCTACGAGCAGTACTTC,CASREETCSIYEQYF
NA,TRBD2,TRBV27,TRBJ2-7,TGTGCCAGCAGTTTATCCCGTGGGGGGGGCTACGAGCAGTACTTC,CASSLSRGGGYEQYF
NA,NA,TRBV4-1,TRBJ1-1,TGTGCCAGCAGATCGGGGGGACTGAACACTGAAGCTTTCTTT,CASRSGGLNTEAFF
many,NA,TRBV5-6,TRBJ1-2,TGTGCCAGCAGCTTAGGACAGAGCTATGGCTACACCTTC,CASSLGQSYGYTF
many,NA,TRBV10-2,TRBJ1-2,TGCGCCAGCAGTGCGTTACGGGGCTATGGCTACACCTTC,CASSALRGYGYTF
NA,NA,TRBV6-5,TRBJ1-2,NA,CASSYVGPLGNTF
NA,TRBD2,TRBV6-6,TRBJ2-1,TGTGCCAGCAGTTACTCGGGACTAGCGGGAGAGGAAGGCAATGAGCAGTTCTTC,CASSYSGLAGEEGNEQFF
few,NA,TRBV28,TRBJ1-2,TGTGCCAGCAGTTTGCCCCGGATCTATGGCTACACCTTC,CASSLPRIYGYTF
many,TRBD1,TRBV9,TRBJ1-4,TGTGCCAGCAGCCTTGGGACAGGGAATGAAAAACTGTTTTTT,CASSLGTGNEKLFF